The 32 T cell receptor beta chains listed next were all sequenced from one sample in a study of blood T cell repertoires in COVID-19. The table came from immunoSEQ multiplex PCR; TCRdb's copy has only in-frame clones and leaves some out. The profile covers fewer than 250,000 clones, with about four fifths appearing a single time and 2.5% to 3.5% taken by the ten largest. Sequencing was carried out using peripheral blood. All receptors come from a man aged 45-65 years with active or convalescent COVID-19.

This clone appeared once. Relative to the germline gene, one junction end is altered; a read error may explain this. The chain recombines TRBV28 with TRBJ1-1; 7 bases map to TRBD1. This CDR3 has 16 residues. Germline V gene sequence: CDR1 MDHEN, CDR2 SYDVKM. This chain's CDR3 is CASRQALGGVGMLALF. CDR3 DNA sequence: TGTGCCAGCAGACAGGCCCTAGGGGGCGTCGGGATGTTGGCTCTCTTT.

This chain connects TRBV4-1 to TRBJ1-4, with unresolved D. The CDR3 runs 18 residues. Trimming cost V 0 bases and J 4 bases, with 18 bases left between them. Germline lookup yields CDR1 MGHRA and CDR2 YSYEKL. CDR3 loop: CASSQEFSTGRDNEKLFF. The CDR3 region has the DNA TGCGCCAGCAGCCAAGAGTTTTCCACCGGGAGAGATAATGAAAAACTGTTTTTT.

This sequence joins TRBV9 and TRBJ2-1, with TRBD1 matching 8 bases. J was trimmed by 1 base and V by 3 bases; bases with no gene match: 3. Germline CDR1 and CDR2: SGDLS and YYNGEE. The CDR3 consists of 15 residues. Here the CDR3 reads CASSAQGASYNEQFF. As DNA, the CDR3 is TGTGCCAGCAGCGCTCAGGGGGCTTCCTACAATGAGCAGTTCTTC.

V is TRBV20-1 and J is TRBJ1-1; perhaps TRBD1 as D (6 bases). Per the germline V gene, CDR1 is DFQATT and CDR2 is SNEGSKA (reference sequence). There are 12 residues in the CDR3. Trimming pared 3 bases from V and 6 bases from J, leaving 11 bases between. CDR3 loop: CSASRGIAEAFF. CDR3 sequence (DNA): TGCAGTGCTAGTAGGGGGATCGCTGAAGCTTTCTTT.

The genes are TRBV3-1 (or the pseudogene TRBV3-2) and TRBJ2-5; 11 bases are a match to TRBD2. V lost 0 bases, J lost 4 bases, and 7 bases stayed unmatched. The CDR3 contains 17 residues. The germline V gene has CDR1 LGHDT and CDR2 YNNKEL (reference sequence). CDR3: CASSQDRGLAGGETQYF. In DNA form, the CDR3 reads TGTGCCAGCAGCCAAGATAGGGGCCTAGCGGGGGGAGAGACCCAGTACTTC.

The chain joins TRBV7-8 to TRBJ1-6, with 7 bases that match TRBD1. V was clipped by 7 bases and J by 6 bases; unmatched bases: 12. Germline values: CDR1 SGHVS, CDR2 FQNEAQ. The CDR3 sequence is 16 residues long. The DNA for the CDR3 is TGTGCCAGCATCCCACCGACAGGGTCAGGTAATTCACCCCTCCACTTT. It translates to CASIPPTGSGNSPLHF.

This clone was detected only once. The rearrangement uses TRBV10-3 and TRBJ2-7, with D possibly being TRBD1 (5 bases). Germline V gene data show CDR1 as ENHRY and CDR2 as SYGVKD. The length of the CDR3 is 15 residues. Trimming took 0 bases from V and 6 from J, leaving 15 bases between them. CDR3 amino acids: CAISESIFLGVEQYF. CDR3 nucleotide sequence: TGTGCCATCAGTGAGTCGATTTTCTTAGGGGTCGAGCAGTACTTC.

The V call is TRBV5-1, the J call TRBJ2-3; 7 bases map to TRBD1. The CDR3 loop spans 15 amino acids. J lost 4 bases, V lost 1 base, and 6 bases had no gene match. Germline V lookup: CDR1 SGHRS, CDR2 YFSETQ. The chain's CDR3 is CASSLRQGDPDTQYF. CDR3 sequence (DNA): TGCGCCAGCAGCTTGAGACAGGGAGACCCAGATACGCAGTATTTT.

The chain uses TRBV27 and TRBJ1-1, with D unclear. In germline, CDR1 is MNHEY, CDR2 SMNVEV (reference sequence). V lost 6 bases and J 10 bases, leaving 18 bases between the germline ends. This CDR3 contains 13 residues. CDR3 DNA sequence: TGTGCCAGCAGCCAATTGGTACAGTCCCCAGCTTTCTTT. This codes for CASSQLVQSPAFF.

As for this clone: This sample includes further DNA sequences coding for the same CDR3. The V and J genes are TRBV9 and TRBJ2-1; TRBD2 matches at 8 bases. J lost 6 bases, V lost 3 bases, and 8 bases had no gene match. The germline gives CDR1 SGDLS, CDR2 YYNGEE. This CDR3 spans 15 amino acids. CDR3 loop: CASSASGGAGNEQFF. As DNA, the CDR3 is TGTGCCAGCAGCGCCTCGGGAGGGGCAGGCAATGAGCAGTTCTTC.

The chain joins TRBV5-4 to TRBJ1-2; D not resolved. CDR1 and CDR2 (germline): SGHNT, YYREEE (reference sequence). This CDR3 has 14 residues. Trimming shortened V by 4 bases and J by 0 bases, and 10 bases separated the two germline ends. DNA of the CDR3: TGTGCCAGCAGCGTAAATATCCCTAACTATGGCTACACCTTC. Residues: CASSVNIPNYGYTF.

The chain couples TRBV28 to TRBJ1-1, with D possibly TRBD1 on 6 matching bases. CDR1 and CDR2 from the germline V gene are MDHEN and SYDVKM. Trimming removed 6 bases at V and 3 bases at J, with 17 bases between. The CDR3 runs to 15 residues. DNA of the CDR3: TGTGCCAGCAGCCGATTGGGGGGGCTTGACACTGAAGCTTTCTTT. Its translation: CASSRLGGLDTEAFF. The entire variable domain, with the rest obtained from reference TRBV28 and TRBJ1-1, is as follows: DVKVTQSSRYLVKRTGEKVFLECVQDMDHENMFWYRQDPGLGLRLIYFSYDVKMKEKGDIPEGYSVSREKKERFSLILESASTNQTSMYLCASSRLGGLDTEAFFGQGTRLTVV.

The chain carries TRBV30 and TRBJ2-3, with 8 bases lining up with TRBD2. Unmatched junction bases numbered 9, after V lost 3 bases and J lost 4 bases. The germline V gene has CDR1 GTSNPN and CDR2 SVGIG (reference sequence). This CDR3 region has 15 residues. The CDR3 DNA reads TGTGCCTGGAGAGGCGGGAGGAGCCTGGCAGATACGCAGTATTTT. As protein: CAWRGGRSLADTQYF.

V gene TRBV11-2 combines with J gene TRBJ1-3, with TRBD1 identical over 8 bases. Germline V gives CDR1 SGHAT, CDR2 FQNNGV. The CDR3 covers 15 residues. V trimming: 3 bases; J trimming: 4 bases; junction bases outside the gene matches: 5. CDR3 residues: CASSLTGELGNTIYF. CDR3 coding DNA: TGTGCCAGCAGCTTGACAGGGGAGTTGGGAAACACCATATATTTT.

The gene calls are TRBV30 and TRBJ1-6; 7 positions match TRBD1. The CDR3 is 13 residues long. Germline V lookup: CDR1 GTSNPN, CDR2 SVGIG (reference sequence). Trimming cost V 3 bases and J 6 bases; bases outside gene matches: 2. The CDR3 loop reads CAWRGQINSPLHF. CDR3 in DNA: TGTGCCTGGAGGGGACAGATTAATTCACCCCTCCACTTT.

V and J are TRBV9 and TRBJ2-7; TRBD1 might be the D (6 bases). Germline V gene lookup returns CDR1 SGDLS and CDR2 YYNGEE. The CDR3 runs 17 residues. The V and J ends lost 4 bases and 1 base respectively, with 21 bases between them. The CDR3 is CASSPGSGHRNSYEQYF. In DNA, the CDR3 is TGTGCCAGCAGCCCAGGATCGGGACACCGAAATTCCTACGAGCAGTACTTC. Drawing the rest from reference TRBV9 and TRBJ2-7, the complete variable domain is DSGVTQTPKHLITATGQRVTLRCSPRSGDLSVYWYQQSLDQGLQFLIQYYNGEERAKGNILERFSAQQFPDLHSELNLSSLELGDSALYFCASSPGSGHRNSYEQYFGPGTRLTVT.

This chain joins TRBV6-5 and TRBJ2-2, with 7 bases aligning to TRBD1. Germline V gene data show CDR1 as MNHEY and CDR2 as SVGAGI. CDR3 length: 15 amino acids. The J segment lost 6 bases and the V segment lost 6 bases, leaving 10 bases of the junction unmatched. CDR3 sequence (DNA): TGTGCCAGCAGCAAAAACAGGGGAGTGTCCGGGGAGCTGTTTTTT. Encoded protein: CASSKNRGVSGELFF.

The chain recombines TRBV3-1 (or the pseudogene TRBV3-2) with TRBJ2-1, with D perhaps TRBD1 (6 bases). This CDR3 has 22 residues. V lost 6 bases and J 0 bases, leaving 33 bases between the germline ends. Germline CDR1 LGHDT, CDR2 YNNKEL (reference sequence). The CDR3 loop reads CASRHEMGQGPRPLISYNEQFF. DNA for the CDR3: TGTGCCAGCAGACACGAGATGGGACAAGGCCCACGACCCCTTATCTCCTACAATGAGCAGTTCTTC.

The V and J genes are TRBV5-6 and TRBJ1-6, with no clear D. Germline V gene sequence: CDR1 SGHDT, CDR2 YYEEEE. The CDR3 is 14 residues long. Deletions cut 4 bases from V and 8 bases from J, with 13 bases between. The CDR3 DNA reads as TGTGCCAGCAGCCACGCCGGGTGGGATTCACCCCTCCACTTT. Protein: CASSHAGWDSPLHF.

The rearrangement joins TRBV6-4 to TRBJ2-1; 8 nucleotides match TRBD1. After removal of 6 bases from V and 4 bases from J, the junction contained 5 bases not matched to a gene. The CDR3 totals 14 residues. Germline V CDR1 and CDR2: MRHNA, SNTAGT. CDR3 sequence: CASRLDRAYNEQFF. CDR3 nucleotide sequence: TGTGCCAGCAGACTGGACAGGGCTTACAATGAGCAGTTCTTC.

The DNA of the CDR3 is TGCAGCGCCCAAGGCATTGTCTCCCAGGGGCCCTATGGCTACACCTTC. Protein sequence: CSAQGIVSQGPYGYTF. The chain carries TRBV29-1 and TRBJ1-2, with TRBD1 as a possible D gene (6 bases). The germline CDR1 and CDR2 sequences are SQVTM and ANQGSEA. The CDR3 has 16 residues. Trimming took off 7 bases at V and 4 bases at J, with 25 bases between the two ends.

The chain's CDR3 is CASSLSGQSRMNTEAFF. The CDR3 DNA reads TGTGCCAGCAGTCTCTCGGGACAGTCCCGGATGAACACTGAAGCTTTCTTT. The chain couples TRBV6-6 to TRBJ1-1, with 7 bases identical to TRBD1. V lost 5 bases, J lost 0 bases, and 12 bases stayed unmatched. The germline CDR1 and CDR2 sequences are MNHNY and SVGAGI (reference sequence). This CDR3 is built from 17 residues.

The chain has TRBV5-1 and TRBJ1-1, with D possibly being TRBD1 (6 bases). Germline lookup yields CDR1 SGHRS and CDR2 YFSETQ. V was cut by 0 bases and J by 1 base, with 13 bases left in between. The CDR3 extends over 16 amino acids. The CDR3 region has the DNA TGCGCCAGCAGCTTGGGTGGGGGCGCGCGGAACACTGAAGCTTTCTTT. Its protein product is CASSLGGGARNTEAFF.

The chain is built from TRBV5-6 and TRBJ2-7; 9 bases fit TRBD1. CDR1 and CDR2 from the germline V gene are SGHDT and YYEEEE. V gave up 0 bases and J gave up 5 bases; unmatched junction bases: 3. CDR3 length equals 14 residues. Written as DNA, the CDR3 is TGTGCCAGCAGCTTGGGGGACAGGGAAGACGAGCAGTACTTC. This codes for CASSLGDREDEQYF.

Here the CDR3 DNA reads TGCGCCAGCAGCCAAGTTGGAGCCTCTGGGGCCAACGTCCTGACTTTC. Protein: CASSQVGASGANVLTF. The V call is TRBV4-1, the J call TRBJ2-6; D is unclear. Germline values: CDR1 MGHRA, CDR2 YSYEKL. The CDR3 covers 16 residues. Trimming took 1 base from V and 0 from J, leaving 7 bases between them.

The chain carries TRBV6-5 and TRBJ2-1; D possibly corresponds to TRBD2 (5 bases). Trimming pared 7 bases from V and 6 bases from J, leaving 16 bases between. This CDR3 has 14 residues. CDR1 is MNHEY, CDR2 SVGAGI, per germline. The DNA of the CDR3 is TGTGCCAGCAACCCGGCGGGTGAAGTCAATGAGCAGTTCTTC. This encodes CASNPAGEVNEQFF.

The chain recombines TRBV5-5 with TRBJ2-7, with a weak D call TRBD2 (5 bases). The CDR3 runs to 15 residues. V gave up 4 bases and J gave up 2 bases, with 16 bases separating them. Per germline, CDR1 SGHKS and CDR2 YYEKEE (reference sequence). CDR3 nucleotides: TGTGCCAGCAGCCTAGAAAGCGGACGGACCTACGAGCAGTACTTC. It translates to CASSLESGRTYEQYF.

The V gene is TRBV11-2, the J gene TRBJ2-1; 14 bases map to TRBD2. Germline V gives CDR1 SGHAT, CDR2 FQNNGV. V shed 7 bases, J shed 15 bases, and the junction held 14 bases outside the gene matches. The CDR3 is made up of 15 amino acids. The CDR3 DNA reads TGTGCCAGCAATCGACCTGGGACTAGCGGGAGAGTATCGTTCTTC. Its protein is CASNRPGTSGRVSFF.

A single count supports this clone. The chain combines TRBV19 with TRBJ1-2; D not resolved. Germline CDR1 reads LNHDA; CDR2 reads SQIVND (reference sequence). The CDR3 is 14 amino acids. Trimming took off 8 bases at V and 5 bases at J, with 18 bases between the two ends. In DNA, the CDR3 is TGTGCCAGTGCTACCCTTAATGCCGTTTATGGCTACACCTTC. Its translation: CASATLNAVYGYTF.

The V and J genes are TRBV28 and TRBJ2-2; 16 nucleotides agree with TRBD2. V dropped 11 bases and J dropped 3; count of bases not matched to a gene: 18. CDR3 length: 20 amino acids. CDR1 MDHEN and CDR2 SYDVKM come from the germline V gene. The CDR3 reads CARDGAGLAGGPYDTGELFF. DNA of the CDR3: TGTGCCCGCGACGGGGCGGGACTAGCGGGGGGGCCGTATGACACCGGGGAGCTGTTTTTT. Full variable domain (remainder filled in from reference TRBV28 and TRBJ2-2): DVKVTQSSRYLVKRTGEKVFLECVQDMDHENMFWYRQDPGLGLRLIYFSYDVKMKEKGDIPEGYSVSREKKERFSLILESASTNQTSMYLCARDGAGLAGGPYDTGELFFGEGSRLTVL.

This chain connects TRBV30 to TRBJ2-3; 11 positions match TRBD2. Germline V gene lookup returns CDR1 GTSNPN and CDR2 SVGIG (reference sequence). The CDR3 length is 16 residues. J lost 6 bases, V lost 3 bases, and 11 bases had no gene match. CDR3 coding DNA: TGTGCCTGGAGCTCCGGGCTAGCGGGAGGAGGGGATACGCAGTATTTT. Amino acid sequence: CAWSSGLAGGGDTQYF. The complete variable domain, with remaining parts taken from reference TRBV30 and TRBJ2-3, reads SQTIHQWPATLVQPVGSPLSLECTVEGTSNPNLYWYRQAAGRGLQLLFYSVGIGQISSEVPQNLSASRPQDRQFILSSKKLLLSDSGFYLCAWSSGLAGGGDTQYFGPGTRLTVL.

The CDR3 reads CASSERNSPLHF. The CDR3, as DNA: TGTGCCAGCAGCGAGCGGAATTCACCCCTCCACTTT. The rearrangement uses TRBV7-9 and TRBJ1-6, with unresolved D. CDR3 size: 12 residues. CDR1 is SEHNR, CDR2 FQNEAQ, per germline (reference sequence). Deletions cut 5 bases from V and 7 bases from J, with 6 bases between.